In its sample, the clone carrying this T cell receptor (beta chain) was seen many times. Its antigen is currently unknown. TCR beta CDR3 amplification used RNA transcripts. HTBI-primed first-round RT-PCR preceded second-round multiplex PCR. TCRdb processed the multiplex PCR reads anew with MiXCR; each CDR3 protein has one entry. The sample carries 210,000 or so distinct CDR3 sequences, about 32% recorded once. The data were obtained in a study of Graves' ophthalmopathy and Graves' hyperthyroidism. Overall study findings and caveats: Blood contained most expanded thyroid clonotypes exceeding 0.001 frequency.

The PBMCs originated from around 11 ml of fresh peripheral blood. The CDR3 totals 13 residues. Germline values: CDR1 GTSNPN, CDR2 SVGIG (reference sequence). Trimming shortened V by 1 base and J by 0 bases, and 4 bases separated the two germline ends. The chain is built from TRBV30 and TRBJ2-4; D gene ambiguous. Sequencing was done on a sample of peripheral blood. The TCR originated in a man between 50 and 59 years old with Graves' ophthalmopathy. The CDR3 region is CAWSGIAKNIQYF. The CDR3 coding sequence is TGTGCCTGGAGTGGGATAGCCAAAAACATTCAGTACTTC.